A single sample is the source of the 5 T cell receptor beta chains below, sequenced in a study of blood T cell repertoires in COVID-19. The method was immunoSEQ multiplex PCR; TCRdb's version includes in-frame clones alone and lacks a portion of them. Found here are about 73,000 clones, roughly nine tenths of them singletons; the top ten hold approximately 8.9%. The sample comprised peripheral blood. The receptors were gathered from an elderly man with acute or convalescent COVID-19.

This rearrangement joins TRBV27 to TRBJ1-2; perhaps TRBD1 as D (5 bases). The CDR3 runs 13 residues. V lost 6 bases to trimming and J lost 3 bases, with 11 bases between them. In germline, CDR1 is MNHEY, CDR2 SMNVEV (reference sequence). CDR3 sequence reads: CASRGWGDYGYTF. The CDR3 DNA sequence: TGTGCCAGCAGGGGGTGGGGGGACTATGGCTACACCTTC.

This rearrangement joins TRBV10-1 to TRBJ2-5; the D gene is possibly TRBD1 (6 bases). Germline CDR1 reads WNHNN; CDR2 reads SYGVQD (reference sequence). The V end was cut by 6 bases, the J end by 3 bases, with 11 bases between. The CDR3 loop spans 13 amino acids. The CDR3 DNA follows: TGCGCCAGCAGGGGCGGACAGAAAGAGACCCAGTACTTC. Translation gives CASRGGQKETQYF.

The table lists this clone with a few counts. The CDR3 sequence: CSASIPGDETQYF. DNA of the CDR3: TGCAGTGCTAGTATCCCGGGAGACGAGACCCAGTACTTC. This sequence joins TRBV20-1 and TRBJ2-5; TRBD2 is a possible D gene (6 bases). Germline lookup yields CDR1 DFQATT and CDR2 SNEGSKA (reference sequence). Trimming took 3 bases from V and 5 from J, leaving 13 bases between them. There are 13 residues in the CDR3.

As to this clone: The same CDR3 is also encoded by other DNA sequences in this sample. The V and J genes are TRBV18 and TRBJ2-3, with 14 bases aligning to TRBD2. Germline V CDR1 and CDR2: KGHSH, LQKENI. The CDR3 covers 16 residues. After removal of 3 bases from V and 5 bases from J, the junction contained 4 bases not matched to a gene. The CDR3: CASSPGTSGSRDTQYF. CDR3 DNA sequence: TGTGCCAGCTCACCCGGGACTAGCGGGAGTCGAGATACGCAGTATTTT.

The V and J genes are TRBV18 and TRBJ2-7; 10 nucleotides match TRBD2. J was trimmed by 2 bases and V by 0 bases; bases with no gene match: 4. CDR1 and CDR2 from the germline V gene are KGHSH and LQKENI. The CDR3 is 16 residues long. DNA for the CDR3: TGTGCCAGCTCACCACCTACTAGCGGGACCCCCTACGAGCAGTACTTC. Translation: CASSPPTSGTPYEQYF.